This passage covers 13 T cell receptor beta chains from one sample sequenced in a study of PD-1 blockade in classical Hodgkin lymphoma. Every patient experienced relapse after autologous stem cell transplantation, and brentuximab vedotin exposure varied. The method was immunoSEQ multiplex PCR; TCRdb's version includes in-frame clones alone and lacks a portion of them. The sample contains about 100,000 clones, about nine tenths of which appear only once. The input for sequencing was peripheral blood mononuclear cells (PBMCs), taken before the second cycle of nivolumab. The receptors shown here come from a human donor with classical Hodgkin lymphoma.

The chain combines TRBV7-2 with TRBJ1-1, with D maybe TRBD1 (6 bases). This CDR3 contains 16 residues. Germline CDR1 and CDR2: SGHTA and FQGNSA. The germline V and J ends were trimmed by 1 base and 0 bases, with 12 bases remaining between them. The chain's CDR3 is CASSLVTGLMNTEAFF. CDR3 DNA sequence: TGTGCCAGCAGCTTAGTGACAGGACTCATGAACACTGAAGCTTTCTTT.

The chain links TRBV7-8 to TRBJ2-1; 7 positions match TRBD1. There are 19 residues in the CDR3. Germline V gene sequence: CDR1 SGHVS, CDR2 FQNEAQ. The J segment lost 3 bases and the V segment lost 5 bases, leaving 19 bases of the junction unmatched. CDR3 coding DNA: TGTGCCAGCAGCGCAACCGGGACAGCGACTGCGGGTGTCTACAATGAGCAGTTCTTC. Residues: CASSATGTATAGVYNEQFF.

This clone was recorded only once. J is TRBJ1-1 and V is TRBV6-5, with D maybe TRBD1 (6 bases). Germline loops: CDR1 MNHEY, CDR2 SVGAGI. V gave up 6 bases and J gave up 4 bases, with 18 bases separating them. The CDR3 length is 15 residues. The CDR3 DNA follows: TGTGCCAGCAGCCCTACGTGGGGGCGAGCCACTGAAGCTTTCTTT. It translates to CASSPTWGRATEAFF.

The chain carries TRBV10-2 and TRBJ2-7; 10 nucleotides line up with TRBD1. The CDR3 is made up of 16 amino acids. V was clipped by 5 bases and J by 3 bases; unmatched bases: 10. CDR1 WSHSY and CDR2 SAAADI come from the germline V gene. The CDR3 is CASSTYDRGLDYEQYF. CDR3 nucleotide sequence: TGCGCCAGCAGTACCTATGACAGGGGGCTTGACTACGAGCAGTACTTC.

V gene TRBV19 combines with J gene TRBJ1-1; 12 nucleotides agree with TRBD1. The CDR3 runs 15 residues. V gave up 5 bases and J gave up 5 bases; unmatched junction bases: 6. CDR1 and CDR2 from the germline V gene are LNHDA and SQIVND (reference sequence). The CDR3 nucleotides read TGTGCCAGTAGTCGACGGGACAGGGGGCTTACTGAAGCTTTCTTT. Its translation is CASSRRDRGLTEAFF.

CDR3: CASSDIAGVGYEQFF. Written as DNA, the CDR3 is TGTGCCAGCAGTGACATAGCGGGAGTTGGCTATGAGCAGTTCTTC. The gene calls are TRBV25-1 and TRBJ2-1; 9 nucleotides align to TRBD2. This CDR3 is built from 15 residues. Germline V gene data show CDR1 as MGHDK and CDR2 as SYGVNS. J gave up 8 bases and V 3 bases, and 8 bases lay outside the gene matches.

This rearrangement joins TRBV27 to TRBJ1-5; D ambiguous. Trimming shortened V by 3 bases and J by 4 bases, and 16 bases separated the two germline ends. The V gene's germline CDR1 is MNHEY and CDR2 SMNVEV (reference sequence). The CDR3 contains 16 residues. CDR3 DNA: TGTGCCAGCAGTTTTATAGGCGACGGGCTAAATCAGCCCCAGCATTTT. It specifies CASSFIGDGLNQPQHF.

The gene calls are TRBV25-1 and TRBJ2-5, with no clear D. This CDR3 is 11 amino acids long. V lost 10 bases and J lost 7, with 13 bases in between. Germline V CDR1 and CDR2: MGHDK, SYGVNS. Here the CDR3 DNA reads TGTGCCACCTCTCATATCGGGACCCAGTACTTC. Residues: CATSHIGTQYF.

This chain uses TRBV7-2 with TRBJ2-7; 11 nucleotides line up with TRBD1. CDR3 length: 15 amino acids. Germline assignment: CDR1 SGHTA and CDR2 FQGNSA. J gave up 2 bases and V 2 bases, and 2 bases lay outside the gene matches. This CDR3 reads CASSLTGQGAYEQYF. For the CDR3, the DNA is TGTGCCAGCAGCTTAACGGGACAGGGGGCCTACGAGCAGTACTTC.

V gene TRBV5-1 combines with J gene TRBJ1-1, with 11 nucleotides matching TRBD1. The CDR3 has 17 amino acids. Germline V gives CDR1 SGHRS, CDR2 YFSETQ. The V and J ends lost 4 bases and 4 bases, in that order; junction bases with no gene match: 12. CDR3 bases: TGCGCCAGCAGCGTGGACGGGACAGGGGGTCGATCCACTGAAGCTTTCTTT. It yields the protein CASSVDGTGGRSTEAFF.

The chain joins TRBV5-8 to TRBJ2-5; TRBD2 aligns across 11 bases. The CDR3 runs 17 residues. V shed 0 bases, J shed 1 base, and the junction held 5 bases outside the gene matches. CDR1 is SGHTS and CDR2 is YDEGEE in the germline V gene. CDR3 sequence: CASSLGLAGGLQETQYF. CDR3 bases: TGTGCCAGCAGCTTGGGGCTAGCGGGAGGCCTCCAAGAGACCCAGTACTTC.

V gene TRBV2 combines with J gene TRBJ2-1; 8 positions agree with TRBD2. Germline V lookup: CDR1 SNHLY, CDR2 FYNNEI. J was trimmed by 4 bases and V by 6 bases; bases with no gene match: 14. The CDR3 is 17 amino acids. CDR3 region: CASRNPTSASSYNEQFF. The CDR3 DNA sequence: TGTGCCAGCAGAAATCCGACTAGCGCAAGTTCTTACAATGAGCAGTTCTTC.

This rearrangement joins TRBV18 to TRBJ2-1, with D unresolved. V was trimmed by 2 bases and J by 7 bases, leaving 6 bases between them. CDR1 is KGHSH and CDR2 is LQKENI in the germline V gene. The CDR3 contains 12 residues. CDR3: CASSPGRNEQFF. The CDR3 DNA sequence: TGTGCCAGCTCACCAGGCAGAAATGAGCAGTTCTTC.